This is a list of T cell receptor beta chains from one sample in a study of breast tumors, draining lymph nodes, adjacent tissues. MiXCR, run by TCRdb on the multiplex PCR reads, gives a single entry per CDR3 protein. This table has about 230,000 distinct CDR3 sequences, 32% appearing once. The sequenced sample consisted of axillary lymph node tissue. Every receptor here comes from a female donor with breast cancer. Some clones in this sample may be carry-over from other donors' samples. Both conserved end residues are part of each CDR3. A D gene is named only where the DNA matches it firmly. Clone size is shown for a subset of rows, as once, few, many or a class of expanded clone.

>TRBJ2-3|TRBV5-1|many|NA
TGCGCCAGCAGCTCGGGGTCCGTCACAGATACGCAGTATTTT
CASSSGSVTDTQYF
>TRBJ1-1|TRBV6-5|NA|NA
TGTGCCAGCAGTTATACGATGGACACTGAAGCTTTCTTT
CASSYTMDTEAFF
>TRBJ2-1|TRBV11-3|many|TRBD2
TGTGCCAGCAGCTTAAGACTAGCGGGAGAGCGTGAGCAGTTCTTC
CASSLRLAGEREQFF
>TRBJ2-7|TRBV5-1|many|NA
TGCGCCAGCAGCTTGGCGGCGGAGGGGGGGGTGCAGTACTTC
CASSLAAEGGVQYF
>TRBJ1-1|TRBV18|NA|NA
TGTGCCAGCTCACCCCGGCCCCTAGAGGCTTTCTTT
CASSPRPLEAFF
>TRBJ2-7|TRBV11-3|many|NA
TGTGCCAGCAGCTCTTGGGACACAAGGGAGCAGTACTTC
CASSSWDTREQYF
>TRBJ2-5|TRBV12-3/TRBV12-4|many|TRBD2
TGTGCCAGCAGTAAGACTAGCGGGGAACAAGAGACCCAGTACTTC
CASSKTSGEQETQYF
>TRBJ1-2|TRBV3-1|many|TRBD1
TGTGCCAGCAGCCAAGACAGGGGGAGCCACGGCTACACCTTC
CASSQDRGSHGYTF
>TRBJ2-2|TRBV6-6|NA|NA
TGTGCCAGCAGTTCATCCGGGGAGCTGTTTTTT
CASSSSGELFF
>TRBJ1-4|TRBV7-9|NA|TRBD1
TGTGCCAGCTCAAACTCCGGGACAGGGAGTGAAAAACTGTTTTTT
CASSNSGTGSEKLFF
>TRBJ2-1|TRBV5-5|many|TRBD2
TGTGCCAGCAGCTTACTAGCGGGAGGGTACAATGAGCAGTTCTTC
CASSLLAGGYNEQFF
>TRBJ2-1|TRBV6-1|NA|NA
TGTGCCAGCATTCAATGGGGGACTGAGCAGTTCTTC
CASIQWGTEQFF
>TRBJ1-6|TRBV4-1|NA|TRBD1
TGCGCCAGCAGCCAACCACAGGGGAGGCAGAGCTCACCCCTCCACTTT
CASSQPQGRQSSPLHF
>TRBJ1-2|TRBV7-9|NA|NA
TGTGCCAGCAGCCCGCAGACAGGCCAGTATGGCTACACCTTC
CASSPQTGQYGYTF
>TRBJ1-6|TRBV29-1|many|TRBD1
TGCAGCGTAGGGACAGGGCGAGATTCACCCCTCCACTTT
CSVGTGRDSPLHF
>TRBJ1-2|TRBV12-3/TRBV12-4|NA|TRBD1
TGTGCCAGCAGTTTCAGGGGGGCTCCGAGGGGTGGCTACACCTTC
CASSFRGAPRGGYTF
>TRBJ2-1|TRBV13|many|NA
TGTGCCAGCAGCTGGCCAGGTATGGATGAGCAGTTCTTC
CASSWPGMDEQFF
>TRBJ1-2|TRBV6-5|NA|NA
TGTGCCAGCAGTTACTCGAATAGTGGCTACACCTTC
CASSYSNSGYTF
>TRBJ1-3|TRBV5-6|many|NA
TGTGCCAGCAGCTTGACCAGTCCTGGAAACACCATATATTTT
CASSLTSPGNTIYF